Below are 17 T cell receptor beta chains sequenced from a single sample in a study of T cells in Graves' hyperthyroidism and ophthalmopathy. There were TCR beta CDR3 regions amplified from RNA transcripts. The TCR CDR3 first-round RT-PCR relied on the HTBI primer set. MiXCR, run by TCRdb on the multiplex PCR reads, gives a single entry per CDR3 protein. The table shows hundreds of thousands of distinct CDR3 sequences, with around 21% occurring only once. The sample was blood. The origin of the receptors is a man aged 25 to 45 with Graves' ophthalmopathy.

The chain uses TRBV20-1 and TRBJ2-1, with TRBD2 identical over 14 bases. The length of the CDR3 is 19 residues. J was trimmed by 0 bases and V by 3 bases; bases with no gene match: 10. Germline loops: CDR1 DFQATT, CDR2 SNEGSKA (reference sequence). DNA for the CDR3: TGCAGTGCTAGTGTGGGGACTAGCGGGAGCCTTAGCTCCTACAATGAGCAGTTCTTC. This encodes CSASVGTSGSLSSYNEQFF.

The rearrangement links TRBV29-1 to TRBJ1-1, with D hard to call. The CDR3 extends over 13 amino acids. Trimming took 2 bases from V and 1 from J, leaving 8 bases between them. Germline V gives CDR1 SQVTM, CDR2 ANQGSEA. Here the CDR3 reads CSVEIGPNTEAFF. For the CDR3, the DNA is TGCAGCGTTGAAATAGGGCCGAACACTGAAGCTTTCTTT.

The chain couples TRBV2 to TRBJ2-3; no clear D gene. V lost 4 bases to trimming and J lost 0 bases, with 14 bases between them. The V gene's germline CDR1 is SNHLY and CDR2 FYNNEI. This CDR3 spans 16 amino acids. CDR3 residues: CASSALPYRSTDTQYF. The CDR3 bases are TGTGCCAGCAGTGCCTTACCCTACCGAAGCACAGATACGCAGTATTTT.

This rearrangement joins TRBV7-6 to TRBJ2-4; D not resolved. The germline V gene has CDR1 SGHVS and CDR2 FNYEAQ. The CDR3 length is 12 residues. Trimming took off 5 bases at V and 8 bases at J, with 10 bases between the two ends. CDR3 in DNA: TGTGCCAGCAGCCATTGGAATGACATTCAGTACTTC. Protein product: CASSHWNDIQYF.

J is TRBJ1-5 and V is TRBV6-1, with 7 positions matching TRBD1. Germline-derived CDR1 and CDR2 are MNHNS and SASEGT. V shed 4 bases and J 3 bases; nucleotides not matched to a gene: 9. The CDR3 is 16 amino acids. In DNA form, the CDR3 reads TGTGCCAGCAGTGGAGAGGCGGGACAGCTCAATCAGCCCCAGCATTTT. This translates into CASSGEAGQLNQPQHF.

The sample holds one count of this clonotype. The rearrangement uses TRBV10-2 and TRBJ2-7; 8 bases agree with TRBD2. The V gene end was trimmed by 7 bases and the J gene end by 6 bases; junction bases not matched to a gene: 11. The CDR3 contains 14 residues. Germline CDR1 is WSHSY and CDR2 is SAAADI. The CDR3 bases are TGCGCCAGCAAAAGGGAGCGGGAGTTTATCGAGCAGTACTTC. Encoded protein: CASKREREFIEQYF.

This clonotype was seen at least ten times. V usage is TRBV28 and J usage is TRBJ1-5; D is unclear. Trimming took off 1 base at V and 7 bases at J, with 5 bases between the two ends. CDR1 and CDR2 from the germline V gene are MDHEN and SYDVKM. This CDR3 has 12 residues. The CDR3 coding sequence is TGTGCCAGCAGTTTATCAGGACAGCCCCAGCATTTT. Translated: CASSLSGQPQHF.

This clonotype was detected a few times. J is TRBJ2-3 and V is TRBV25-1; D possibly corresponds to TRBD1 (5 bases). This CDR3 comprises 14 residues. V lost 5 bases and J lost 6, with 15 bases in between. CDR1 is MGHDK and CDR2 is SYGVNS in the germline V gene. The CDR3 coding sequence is TGTGCCAGCAGTATTGACAGTATCTCGGATACGCAGTATTTT. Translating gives CASSIDSISDTQYF.

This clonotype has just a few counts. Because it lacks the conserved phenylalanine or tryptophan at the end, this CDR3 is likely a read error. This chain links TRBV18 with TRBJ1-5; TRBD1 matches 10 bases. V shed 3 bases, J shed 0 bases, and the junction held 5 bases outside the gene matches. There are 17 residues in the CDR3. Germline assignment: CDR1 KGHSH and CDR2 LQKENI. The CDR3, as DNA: TGTGCCAGCTCACCGGGGACAGGGGCGAATAGCAATCAGCCCCAGCATCTT. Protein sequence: CASSPGTGANSNQPQHL.

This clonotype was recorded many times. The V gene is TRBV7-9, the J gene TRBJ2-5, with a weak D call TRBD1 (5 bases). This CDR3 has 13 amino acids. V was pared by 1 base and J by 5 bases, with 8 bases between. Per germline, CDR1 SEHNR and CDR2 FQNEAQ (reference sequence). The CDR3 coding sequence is TGTGCCAGCAGCTTAGGACAGTATGAGACCCAGTACTTC. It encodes CASSLGQYETQYF.

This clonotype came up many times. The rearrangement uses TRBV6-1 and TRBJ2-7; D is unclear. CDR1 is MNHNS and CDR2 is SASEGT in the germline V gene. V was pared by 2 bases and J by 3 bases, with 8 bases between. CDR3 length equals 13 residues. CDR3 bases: TGTGCCAGCAGTGAACGAAGGTACTACGAGCAGTACTTC. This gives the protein CASSERRYYEQYF.

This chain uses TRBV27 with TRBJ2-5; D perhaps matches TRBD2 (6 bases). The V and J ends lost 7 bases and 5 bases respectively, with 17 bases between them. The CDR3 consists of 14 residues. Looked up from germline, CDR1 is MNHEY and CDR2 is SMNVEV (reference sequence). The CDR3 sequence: CASNSKGTGETQYF. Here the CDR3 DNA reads TGTGCCAGCAATAGTAAGGGGACTGGGGAGACCCAGTACTTC.

CDR3 coding DNA: TGTGCCAGCAGTATTCCAGGGCCCTCCTATGGCTACACCTTC. Its translation: CASSIPGPSYGYTF. The V and J genes are TRBV28 and TRBJ1-2; D is possibly TRBD1 (5 bases). Trimming pared 5 bases from V and 4 bases from J, leaving 14 bases between. The V gene's germline CDR1 is MDHEN and CDR2 SYDVKM. The CDR3 contains 14 residues.

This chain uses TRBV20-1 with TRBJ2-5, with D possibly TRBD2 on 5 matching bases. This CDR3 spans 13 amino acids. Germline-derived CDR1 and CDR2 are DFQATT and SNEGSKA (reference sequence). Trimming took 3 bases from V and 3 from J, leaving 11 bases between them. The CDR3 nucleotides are TGCAGTGCTAGGTCGGACGGGGAAGAGACCCAGTACTTC. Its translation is CSARSDGEETQYF.

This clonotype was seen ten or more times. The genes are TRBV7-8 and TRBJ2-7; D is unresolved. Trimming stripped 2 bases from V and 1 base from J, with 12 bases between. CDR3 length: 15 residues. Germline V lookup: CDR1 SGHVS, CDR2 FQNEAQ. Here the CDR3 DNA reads TGTGCCAGCAGCTTACTCGACGAGAGATCCTACGAGCAGTACTTC. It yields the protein CASSLLDERSYEQYF.

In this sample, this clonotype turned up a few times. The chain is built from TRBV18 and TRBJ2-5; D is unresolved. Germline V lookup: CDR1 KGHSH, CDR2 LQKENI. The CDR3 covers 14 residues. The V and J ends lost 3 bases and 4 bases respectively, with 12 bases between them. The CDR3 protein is CASSPKLGSETQYF. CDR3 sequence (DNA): TGTGCCAGCTCACCGAAATTGGGATCAGAGACCCAGTACTTC.

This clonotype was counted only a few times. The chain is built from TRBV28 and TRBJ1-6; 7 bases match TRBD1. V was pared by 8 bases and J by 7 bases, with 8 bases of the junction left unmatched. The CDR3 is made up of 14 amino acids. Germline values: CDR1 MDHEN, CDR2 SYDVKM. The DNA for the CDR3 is TGTGCCAGCGGTAAAGACAGGGACAATTCACCCCTCCACTTT. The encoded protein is CASGKDRDNSPLHF.